This T cell receptor (beta chain) is from a study of blood T cell repertoires in COVID-19. For the study at large: T cells, B-cell-depleted T cells, or PBMCs provided the cDNA or gDNA that served as material.

Measured with immunoSEQ multiplex PCR; TCRdb has only the in-frame clones, and not every one. Here the sample spans roughly 170,000 clones, about 80% being singletons. This CDR3 has 13 amino acids. Between the trimmed V and J ends, which lost 4 bases and 3 bases, there was a span of 10 bases. Germline loops: CDR1 SGHRS, CDR2 YFSETQ. The V gene is TRBV5-1, the J gene TRBJ2-5, with D possibly matching TRBD1 (6 bases). The sequencing input was peripheral blood. This TCR derives from a human donor in a cohort sampled during active COVID-19. This CDR3 reads CASSLDSEETQYF. CDR3 DNA: TGCGCCAGCAGCCTGGACAGTGAAGAGACCCAGTACTTC.